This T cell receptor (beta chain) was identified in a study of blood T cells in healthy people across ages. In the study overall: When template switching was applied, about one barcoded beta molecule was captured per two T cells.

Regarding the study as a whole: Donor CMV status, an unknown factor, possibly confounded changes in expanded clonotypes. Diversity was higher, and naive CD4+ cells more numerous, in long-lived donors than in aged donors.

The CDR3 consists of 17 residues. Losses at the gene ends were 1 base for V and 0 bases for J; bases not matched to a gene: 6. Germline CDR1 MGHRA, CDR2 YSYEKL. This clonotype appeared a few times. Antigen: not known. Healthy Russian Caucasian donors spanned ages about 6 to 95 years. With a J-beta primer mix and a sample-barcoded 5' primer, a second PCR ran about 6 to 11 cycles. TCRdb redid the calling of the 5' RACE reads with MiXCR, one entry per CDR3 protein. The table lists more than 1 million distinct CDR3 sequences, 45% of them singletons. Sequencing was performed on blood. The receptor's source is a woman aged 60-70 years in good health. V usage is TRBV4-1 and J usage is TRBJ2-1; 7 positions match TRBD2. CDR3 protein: CASSQVLGGSSYNEQFF. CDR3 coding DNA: TGCGCCAGCAGCCAAGTCTTGGGCGGGAGCTCCTACAATGAGCAGTTCTTC.